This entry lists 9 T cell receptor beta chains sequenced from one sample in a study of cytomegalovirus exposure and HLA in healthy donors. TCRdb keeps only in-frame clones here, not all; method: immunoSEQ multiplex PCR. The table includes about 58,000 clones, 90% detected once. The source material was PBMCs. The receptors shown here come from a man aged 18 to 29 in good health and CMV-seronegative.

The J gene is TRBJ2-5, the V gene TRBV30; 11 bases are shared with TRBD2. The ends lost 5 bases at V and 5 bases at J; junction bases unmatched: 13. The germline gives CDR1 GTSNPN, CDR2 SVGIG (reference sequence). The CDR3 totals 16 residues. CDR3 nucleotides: TGTGCCTGGTCTGGGCATACTAGCGGGAGAGGTGAGACCCAGTACTTC. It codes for CAWSGHTSGRGETQYF. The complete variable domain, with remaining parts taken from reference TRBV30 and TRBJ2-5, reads SQTIHQWPATLVQPVGSPLSLECTVEGTSNPNLYWYRQAAGRGLQLLFYSVGIGQISSEVPQNLSASRPQDRQFILSSKKLLLSDSGFYLCAWSGHTSGRGETQYFGPGTRLLVL.

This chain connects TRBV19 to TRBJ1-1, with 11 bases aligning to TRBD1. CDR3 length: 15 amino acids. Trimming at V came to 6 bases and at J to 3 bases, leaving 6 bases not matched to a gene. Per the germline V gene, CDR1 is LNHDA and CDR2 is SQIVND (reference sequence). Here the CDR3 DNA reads TGTGCCAGTAGCCCAAGGGACAGGGGGGACACTGAAGCTTTCTTT. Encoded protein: CASSPRDRGDTEAFF.

The DNA of the CDR3 is TGTGCCAGCAGTTTAGCCAGCGGGAAAAACACCGGGGAGCTGTTTTTT. This sequence encodes CASSLASGKNTGELFF. This sequence joins TRBV27 and TRBJ2-2; TRBD2 agrees at 7 bases. After removal of 2 bases from V and 2 bases from J, the junction contained 5 bases not matched to a gene. Germline-derived CDR1 and CDR2 are MNHEY and SMNVEV (reference sequence). This CDR3 is built from 16 residues.

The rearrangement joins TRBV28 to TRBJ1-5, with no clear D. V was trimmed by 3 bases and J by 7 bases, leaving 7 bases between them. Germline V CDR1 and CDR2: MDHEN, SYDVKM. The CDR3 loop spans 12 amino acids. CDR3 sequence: CASSLSVQPQHF. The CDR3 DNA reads TGTGCCAGCAGTTTGTCGGTGCAGCCCCAGCATTTT.

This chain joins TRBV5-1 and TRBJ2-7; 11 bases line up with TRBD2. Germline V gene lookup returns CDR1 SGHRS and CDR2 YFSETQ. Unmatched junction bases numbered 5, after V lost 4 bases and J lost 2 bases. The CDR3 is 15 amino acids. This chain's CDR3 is CASSPGLAGAYEQYF. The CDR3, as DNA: TGCGCCAGCAGCCCCGGACTAGCGGGTGCCTACGAGCAGTACTTC. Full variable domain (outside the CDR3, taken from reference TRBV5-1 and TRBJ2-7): KAGVTQTPRYLIKTRGQQVTLSCSPISGHRSVSWYQQTPGQGLQFLFEYFSETQRNKGNFPGRFSGRQFSNSRSEMNVSTLELGDSALYLCASSPGLAGAYEQYFGPGTRLTVT.

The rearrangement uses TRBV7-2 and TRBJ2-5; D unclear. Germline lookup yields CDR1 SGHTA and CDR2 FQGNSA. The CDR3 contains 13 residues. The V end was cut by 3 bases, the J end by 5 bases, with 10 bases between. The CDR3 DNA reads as TGTGCCAGCAGCTTTAAAGGAGCGGAGACCCAGTACTTC. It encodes CASSFKGAETQYF.

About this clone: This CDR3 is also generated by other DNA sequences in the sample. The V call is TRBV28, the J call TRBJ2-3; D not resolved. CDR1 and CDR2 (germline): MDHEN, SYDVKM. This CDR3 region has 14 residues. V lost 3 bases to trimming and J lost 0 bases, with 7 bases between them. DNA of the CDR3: TGTGCCAGCAGTTTGGCAGGTAGCACAGATACGCAGTATTTT. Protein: CASSLAGSTDTQYF.

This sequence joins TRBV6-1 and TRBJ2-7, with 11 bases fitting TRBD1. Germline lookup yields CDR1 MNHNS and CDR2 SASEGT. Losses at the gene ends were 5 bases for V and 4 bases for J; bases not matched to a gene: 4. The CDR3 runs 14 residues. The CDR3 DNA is TGTGCCAGCAGTAAAGGACAGGGGGCTTACGAGCAGTACTTC. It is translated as CASSKGQGAYEQYF.

The CDR3 region is CASSLAGSEQYF. For the CDR3, the DNA is TGCGCCAGCAGCTTGGCCGGGTCCGAGCAGTACTTC. The chain couples TRBV5-1 to TRBJ2-7; D call uncertain. V was trimmed by 0 bases and J by 6 bases, leaving 7 bases between them. The germline gives CDR1 SGHRS, CDR2 YFSETQ. The CDR3 loop spans 12 amino acids.